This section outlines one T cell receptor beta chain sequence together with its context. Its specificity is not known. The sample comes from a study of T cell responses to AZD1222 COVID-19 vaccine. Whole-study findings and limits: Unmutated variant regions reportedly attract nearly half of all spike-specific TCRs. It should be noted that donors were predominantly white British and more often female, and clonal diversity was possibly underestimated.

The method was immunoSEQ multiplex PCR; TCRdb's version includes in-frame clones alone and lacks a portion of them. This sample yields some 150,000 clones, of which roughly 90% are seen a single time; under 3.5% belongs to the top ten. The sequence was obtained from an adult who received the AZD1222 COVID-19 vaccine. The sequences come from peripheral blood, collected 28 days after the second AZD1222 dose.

The CDR3 region has the DNA TGTGCCAGCAGTTACAAAATCGGTTCCTACGAGCAGTACTTC. Its protein product is CASSYKIGSYEQYF. The chain has TRBV6-5 and TRBJ2-7; D gene ambiguous. The V and J ends lost 2 bases and 1 base respectively, with 9 bases between them. CDR1 and CDR2 from the germline V gene are MNHEY and SVGAGI. The CDR3 sequence is 14 residues long.